Listed here are 25 T cell receptor beta chains from one sample, sequenced in a study of T cells in Graves' hyperthyroidism and ophthalmopathy. Amplification targeted TCR beta CDR3 regions from RNA transcripts. HTBI primers drove first-round RT-PCR of the TCR CDR3. One entry per CDR3 protein results from TCRdb running MiXCR on the multiplex PCR reads. The profile covers nearly 600,000 distinct CDR3 sequences, with 13% to 15% appearing a single time and roughly 7% taken by the ten largest. The sequencing input was blood. The source is a woman aged 18-35 years with Graves' ophthalmopathy.

The DNA of the CDR3 is TGTGCCAGCAGCAAGGGACTAGCGGGGAACACAGATACGCAGTATTTT. Translating it yields CASSKGLAGNTDTQYF. The rearrangement joins TRBV11-2 to TRBJ2-3; TRBD2 aligns across 13 bases. The CDR3 contains 16 residues. CDR1 SGHAT and CDR2 FQNNGV come from the germline V gene. The V gene end was trimmed by 5 bases and the J gene end by 2 bases; junction bases not matched to a gene: 4.

The V gene is TRBV19, the J gene TRBJ2-1, with TRBD2 matching 11 bases. This CDR3 is built from 17 residues. The germline gives CDR1 LNHDA, CDR2 SQIVND (reference sequence). After removal of 2 bases from V and 4 bases from J, the junction contained 7 bases not matched to a gene. The CDR3 reads CASSISSTSGIYNEQFF. The CDR3 nucleotides are TGTGCCAGTAGTATATCCTCGACTAGCGGGATTTACAATGAGCAGTTCTTC.

This clonotype has ten or more counts. The DNA for the CDR3 is TGTGCCAGCAGTTACTCGGGGGGGGGCCAAGAGACCCAGTACTTC. This encodes CASSYSGGGQETQYF. This chain links TRBV6-6 with TRBJ2-5, with 7 bases aligning to TRBD2. V was clipped by 0 bases and J by 1 base; unmatched bases: 2. The CDR3 runs 15 residues. CDR1 and CDR2 from the germline V gene are MNHNY and SVGAGI (reference sequence).

This clonotype was detected a few times. A much larger clone differs by one base, so this may be a read error. The rearrangement links TRBV12-3 or TRBV12-4 to TRBJ1-1, with a weak D call TRBD1 (5 bases). The CDR3 is 15 residues long. The V end was cut by 2 bases, the J end by 3 bases, with 13 bases between. Here the CDR3 reads CASSLRQFMDTEAFF. The CDR3 DNA reads as TGTGCCAGCAGTTTAAGACAGTTCATGGACACTGAAGCTTTCTTT.

This clonotype was picked up many times. The chain has TRBV12-3 or TRBV12-4 and TRBJ2-3, with D maybe TRBD1 (6 bases). Trimming shortened V by 5 bases and J by 0 bases, and 12 bases separated the two germline ends. This CDR3 has 15 amino acids. CDR3 nucleotide sequence: TGTGCCAGCAGTGCCCGGGACAAGAGCACAGATACGCAGTATTTT. It translates to CASSARDKSTDTQYF.

This clonotype was seen many times. This sequence joins TRBV28 and TRBJ1-2, with D perhaps matching TRBD1 (5 bases). In germline, CDR1 is MDHEN, CDR2 SYDVKM. V shed 2 bases and J shed 2 bases, with 24 bases lying between them. There are 19 residues in the CDR3. CDR3 sequence reads: CASSLGWGKRDRKNYGYTF. The DNA of the CDR3 is TGTGCCAGCAGTTTAGGGTGGGGGAAGCGAGACAGAAAAAACTATGGCTACACCTTC.

The chain uses TRBV20-1 and TRBJ1-1; maybe TRBD1 (6 bases). The CDR3 contains 17 residues. Germline V gene sequence: CDR1 DFQATT, CDR2 SNEGSKA (reference sequence). Deletions cut 0 bases from V and 0 bases from J, with 17 bases between. This CDR3 is CSARDGRGHRMNTEAFF. DNA of the CDR3: TGCAGTGCTAGAGATGGGAGGGGACATCGCATGAACACTGAAGCTTTCTTT.

The gene calls are TRBV5-5 and TRBJ2-3, with a possible D match to TRBD2 (6 bases). The CDR3 has 22 amino acids. The ends were cut back, 0 bases at V and 0 bases at J, with 29 bases in the middle. CDR1 and CDR2 from the germline V gene are SGHKS and YYEKEE (reference sequence). CDR3 sequence reads: CASSLVWALARRAGFSTDTQYF. Written as DNA, the CDR3 is TGTGCCAGCAGCTTGGTTTGGGCCTTAGCGAGGAGGGCCGGTTTTAGCACAGATACGCAGTATTTT. Drawing the rest from reference TRBV5-5 and TRBJ2-3, the complete variable domain is DAGVTQSPTHLIKTRGQQVTLRCSPISGHKSVSWYQQVLGQGPQFIFQYYEKEERGRGNFPDRFSARQFPNYSSELNVNALLLGDSALYLCASSLVWALARRAGFSTDTQYFGPGTRLTVL.

This clonotype was seen at least ten times. CDR3 in DNA: TGCGCCACCGGTCCCCAAGAGACCCAGTACTTC. It translates to CATGPQETQYF. The chain joins TRBV4-1 to TRBJ2-5, with D unclear. Trimming shortened V by 10 bases and J by 1 base, and 7 bases separated the two germline ends. Germline V CDR1 and CDR2: MGHRA, YSYEKL. The CDR3 length is 11 residues.

The chain carries TRBV5-6 and TRBJ1-2; 7 nucleotides line up with TRBD1. The V gene's germline CDR1 is SGHDT and CDR2 YYEEEE. With 1 base clipped from V and 4 bases from J, the junction kept 4 bases outside the gene matches. There are 14 residues in the CDR3. This CDR3 reads CASSLTGALYGYTF. The CDR3 DNA follows: TGTGCCAGCAGCTTGACAGGGGCGCTCTATGGCTACACCTTC.

V usage is TRBV5-5 and J usage is TRBJ2-1, with a possible D match to TRBD1 (6 bases). The CDR3 has 15 amino acids. Germline V gene data show CDR1 as SGHKS and CDR2 as YYEKEE (reference sequence). V lost 3 bases and J 9 bases, leaving 19 bases between the germline ends. For the CDR3, the DNA is TGTGCCAGCAGCTCATACAGGGTATCAAACGGTGAGCAGTTCTTC. Protein: CASSSYRVSNGEQFF.

The sample holds a few counts of this clonotype. The rearrangement links TRBV27 to TRBJ2-1, with 7 bases matching TRBD2. Germline V CDR1 and CDR2: MNHEY, SMNVEV (reference sequence). CDR3 length: 14 amino acids. Here the CDR3 DNA reads TGTGCTTCAGTGGGGGGGAGCTCCTACAATGAGCAGTTCTTC. Translation: CASVGGSSYNEQFF.

The gene calls are TRBV7-8 and TRBJ1-4, with TRBD1 matching 7 bases. The CDR3 spans 15 residues. The ends lost 5 bases at V and 1 base at J; junction bases unmatched: 4. Germline V gene sequence: CDR1 SGHVS, CDR2 FQNEAQ. The CDR3 bases are TGTGCCAGCAGCCTACAGGGGATAACTAATGAAAAACTGTTTTTT. Amino acids: CASSLQGITNEKLFF.

In this sample, this clonotype turned up many times. The rearrangement uses TRBV12-3 or TRBV12-4 and TRBJ2-3, with D unclear. This CDR3 contains 16 residues. Trimming cost V 1 base and J 1 base, with 12 bases left between them. CDR3 region: CASSLGQQYRTDTQYF. The CDR3, as DNA: TGTGCCAGCAGTTTAGGCCAACAATACCGCACAGATACGCAGTATTTT.

The chain combines TRBV3-1 with TRBJ2-7; 10 nucleotides line up with TRBD2. The ends lost 1 base at V and 2 bases at J; junction bases unmatched: 8. Looked up from germline, CDR1 is LGHDT and CDR2 is YNNKEL (reference sequence). The CDR3 is made up of 17 amino acids. CDR3 sequence: CASSQVPGLAETYEQYF. The CDR3 DNA is TGTGCCAGCAGCCAAGTCCCAGGACTAGCGGAGACCTACGAGCAGTACTTC.

This clonotype was seen repeatedly, ten times or more. The chain joins TRBV9 to TRBJ1-1; D is uncertain. V shed 0 bases and J shed 1 base, with 4 bases lying between them. The CDR3 consists of 13 residues. In germline, CDR1 is SGDLS, CDR2 YYNGEE. CDR3 amino acids: CASSVGSNTEAFF. The CDR3 DNA reads TGTGCCAGCAGCGTAGGATCGAACACTGAAGCTTTCTTT.

This clonotype was observed a few times. The chain employs TRBV6-1 and TRBJ2-7, with D perhaps TRBD2 (5 bases). Trimming took off 4 bases at V and 9 bases at J, with 16 bases between the two ends. The CDR3 has 13 amino acids. CDR1 MNHNS and CDR2 SASEGT come from the germline V gene. The CDR3 DNA sequence: TGTGCCAGCAGTGGAACTCTAGCTATCGTGCAGTACTTC. Encoded protein: CASSGTLAIVQYF.

Ten or more counts support this clonotype. V and J are TRBV6-1 and TRBJ2-5; D uncertain. V was pared by 2 bases and J by 9 bases, with 19 bases between. CDR3 size: 15 residues. Germline V gives CDR1 MNHNS, CDR2 SASEGT. CDR3 residues: CASSESPGFKSPQYF. The CDR3 DNA sequence: TGTGCCAGCAGTGAATCTCCGGGCTTTAAGAGTCCCCAGTACTTC.

DNA of the CDR3: TGTGCCAGCAGCCAAGCAGCCACAGGGAATGAGCAGTTCTTC. Translated: CASSQAATGNEQFF. The rearrangement links TRBV4-2 to TRBJ2-1, with D possibly being TRBD1 (6 bases). Trimming removed 1 base at V and 7 bases at J, with 11 bases between. The CDR3 loop spans 14 amino acids. Germline loops: CDR1 LGHNA, CDR2 YNFKEQ.

The chain has TRBV19 and TRBJ1-2, with TRBD1 identical over 7 bases. Per germline, CDR1 LNHDA and CDR2 SQIVND (reference sequence). This CDR3 has 15 amino acids. Trimming at V came to 6 bases and at J to 0 bases, leaving 7 bases not matched to a gene. The CDR3 nucleotides read TGTGCCAGTAGGGCCACCGGGACAGCTAACTATGGCTACACCTTC. Protein product: CASRATGTANYGYTF.

The chain employs TRBV7-2 and TRBJ1-2; D is unresolved. The CDR3 has 15 residues. The V gene's germline CDR1 is SGHTA and CDR2 FQGNSA. V gave up 5 bases and J gave up 0 bases, with 13 bases separating them. CDR3 DNA: TGTGCCAGCAGCGAAGGACGGGAAACTAACTATGGCTACACCTTC. It translates to CASSEGRETNYGYTF.

This clonotype has at least ten counts. This chain links TRBV7-2 with TRBJ2-1, with D unclear. V gave up 1 base and J gave up 4 bases, with 17 bases separating them. There are 17 residues in the CDR3. The germline CDR1 and CDR2 sequences are SGHTA and FQGNSA. CDR3 DNA sequence: TGTGCCAGCAGCTTAGAACCGGGCCCCGGTCGGTACAATGAGCAGTTCTTC. Encoded protein: CASSLEPGPGRYNEQFF.

The J gene is TRBJ2-1, the V gene TRBV14; a possible D gene is TRBD2 (6 bases). Germline CDR1 SGHDN, CDR2 FVKESK. This CDR3 is 17 amino acids long. Trimming took off 0 bases at V and 4 bases at J, with 16 bases between the two ends. CDR3 in amino acids: CASSQEPPFGSYNEQFF. For the CDR3, the DNA is TGTGCCAGCAGCCAAGAGCCCCCCTTCGGGAGTTACAATGAGCAGTTCTTC.

The chain uses TRBV6-5 and TRBJ1-4; D not certain. The V gene lost 4 bases and the J gene lost 4 bases, with 16 bases spanning the gap. The CDR3 sequence is 16 residues long. Germline CDR1 is MNHEY and CDR2 is SVGAGI. CDR3 region: CASSLGYSGDNEKLFF. The CDR3 DNA follows: TGTGCCAGCAGTTTAGGCTACAGTGGGGATAATGAAAAACTGTTTTTT.

This clonotype was observed a few times. The V and J genes are TRBV5-1 and TRBJ1-3, with D perhaps TRBD1 (5 bases). Trimming shortened V by 0 bases and J by 2 bases, and 9 bases separated the two germline ends. The germline CDR1 and CDR2 sequences are SGHRS and YFSETQ. The CDR3 is 15 residues long. CDR3 DNA: TGCGCCAGCAGCTTGGAAGGGGAAGCTGGAAACACCATATATTTT. This gives the protein CASSLEGEAGNTIYF.